The T cell receptor (beta chain) described here comes from a study of CXCR3-negative and CXCR3-positive naive CD8 T cells. Whole-study context: Summed over all libraries, TRB reads came to 110 million to 150 million, with about 1.5 +/- 0.3 million per library. General study results and limits: Each naive subset displayed comparably high diversity, whereas memory CD8+ cells displayed much lower diversity. With respect to TRBV-TRBJ usage, naive CXCR3-negative and CXCR3-positive cells were similar; memory differed. CXCR3-expressing naive cells carried TRB CDR3s more hydrophobic than those of CXCR3-negative naive cells.

UMI-labeled TRB cDNA libraries were prepared by 5' RACE. TCRdb reprocessed the 5' RACE reads, with one entry per CDR3 protein and no DNA. This table lists around 150,000 distinct CDR3 sequences. CDR3 length: 13 residues. Germline values: CDR1 ENHRY, CDR2 SYGVKD. Of note for this clonotype: As yet, its antigen is unknown.

Sequencing was performed on naive CXCR3+ CD8+ T cells from blood. The subset is: CD45RO-CCR7+CD27+CD95- naive CD8+ T cells expressing CXCR3 (TNR3+). The sequence was collected from a human donor in good health. Some clones in this sample may be carry-over from other donors' samples. The chain joins TRBV10-3 to TRBJ2-7; TCRdb indicates TRBD1, and absent DNA this call remains unverified. This CDR3 reads CAIRDRASYEQYF.